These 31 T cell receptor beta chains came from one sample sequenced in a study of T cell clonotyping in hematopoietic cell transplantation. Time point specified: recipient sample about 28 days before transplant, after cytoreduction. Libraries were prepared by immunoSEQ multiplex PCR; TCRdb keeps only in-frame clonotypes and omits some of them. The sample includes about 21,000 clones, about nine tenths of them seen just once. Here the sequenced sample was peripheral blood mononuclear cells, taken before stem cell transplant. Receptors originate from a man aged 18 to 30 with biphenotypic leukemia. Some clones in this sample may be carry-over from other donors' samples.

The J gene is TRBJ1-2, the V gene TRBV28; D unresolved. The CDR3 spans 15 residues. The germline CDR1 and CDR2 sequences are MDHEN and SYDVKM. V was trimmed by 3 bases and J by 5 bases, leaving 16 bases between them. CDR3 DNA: TGTGCCAGCAGTTTTGCCACCGGCCGGGCGTATGGCTACACCTTC. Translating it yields CASSFATGRAYGYTF.

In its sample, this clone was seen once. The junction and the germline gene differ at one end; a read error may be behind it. Written as DNA, the CDR3 is TGTGCCAGTAGTATAGGGGGCAGGGGATATGACTACACCTTC. It encodes CASSIGGRGYDYTF. J is TRBJ1-2 and V is TRBV19, with a possible D match to TRBD1 (6 bases). The CDR3 sequence is 14 residues long. The germline V gene has CDR1 LNHDA and CDR2 SQIVND (reference sequence).

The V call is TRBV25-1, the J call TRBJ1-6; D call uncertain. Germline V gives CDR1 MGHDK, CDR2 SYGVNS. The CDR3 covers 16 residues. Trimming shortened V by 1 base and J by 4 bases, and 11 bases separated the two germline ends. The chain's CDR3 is CASSELRQSYNSPLHF. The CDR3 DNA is TGTGCCAGCAGTGAATTACGCCAGAGTTATAATTCACCCCTCCACTTT. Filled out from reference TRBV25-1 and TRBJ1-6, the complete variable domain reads EADIYQTPRYLVIGTGKKITLECSQTMGHDKMYWYQQDPGMELHLIHYSYGVNSTEKGDLSSESTVSRIRTEHFPLTLESARPSHTSQYLCASSELRQSYNSPLHFGNGTRLTVT.

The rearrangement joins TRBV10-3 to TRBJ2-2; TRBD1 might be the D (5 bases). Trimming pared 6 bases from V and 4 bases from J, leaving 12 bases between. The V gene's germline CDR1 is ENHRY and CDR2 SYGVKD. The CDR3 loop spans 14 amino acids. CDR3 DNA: TGTGCCATCAGCTCCAGGGATCCCACCGGGGAGCTGTTTTTT. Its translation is CAISSRDPTGELFF.

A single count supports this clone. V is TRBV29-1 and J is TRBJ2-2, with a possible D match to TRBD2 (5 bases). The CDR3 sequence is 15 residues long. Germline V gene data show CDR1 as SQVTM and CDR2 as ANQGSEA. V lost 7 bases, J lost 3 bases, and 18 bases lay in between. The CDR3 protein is CSASTRIGDTGELFF. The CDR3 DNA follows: TGCAGCGCCTCGACCCGTATCGGGGACACCGGGGAGCTGTTTTTT.

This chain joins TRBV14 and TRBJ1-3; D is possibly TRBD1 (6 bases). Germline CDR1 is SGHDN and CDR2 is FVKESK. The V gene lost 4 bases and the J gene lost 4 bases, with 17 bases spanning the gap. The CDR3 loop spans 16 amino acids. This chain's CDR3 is CASSLIYGGRGNTIYF. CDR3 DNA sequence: TGTGCCAGCAGCCTGATTTATGGGGGGCGAGGAAACACCATATATTTT.

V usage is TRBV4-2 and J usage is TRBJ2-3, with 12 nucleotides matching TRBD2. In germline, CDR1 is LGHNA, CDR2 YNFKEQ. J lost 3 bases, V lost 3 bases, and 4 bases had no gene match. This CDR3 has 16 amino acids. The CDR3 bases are TGTGCCAGCAGCCACCCTAGCGGGAGGGGGACAGATACGCAGTATTTT. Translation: CASSHPSGRGTDTQYF.

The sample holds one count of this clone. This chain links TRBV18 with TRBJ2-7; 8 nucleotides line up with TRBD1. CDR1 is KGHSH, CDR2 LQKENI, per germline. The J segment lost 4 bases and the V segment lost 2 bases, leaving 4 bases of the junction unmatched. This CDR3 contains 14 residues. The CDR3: CASSPSRGQYEQYF. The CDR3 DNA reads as TGTGCCAGCTCACCAAGCAGGGGGCAGTACGAGCAGTACTTC.

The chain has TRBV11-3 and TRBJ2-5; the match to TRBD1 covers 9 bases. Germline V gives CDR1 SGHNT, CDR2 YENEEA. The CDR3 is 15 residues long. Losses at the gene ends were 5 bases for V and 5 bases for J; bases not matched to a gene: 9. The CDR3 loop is CASSPGTGLAETQYF. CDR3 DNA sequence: TGTGCCAGCAGCCCGGGGACAGGGCTTGCGGAGACCCAGTACTTC.

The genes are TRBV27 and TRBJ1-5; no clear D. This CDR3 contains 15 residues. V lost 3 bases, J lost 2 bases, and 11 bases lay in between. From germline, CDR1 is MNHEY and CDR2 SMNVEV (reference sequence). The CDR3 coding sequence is TGTGCCAGCAGTTTGTCCTTCTGGGGCAATCAGCCCCAGCATTTT. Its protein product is CASSLSFWGNQPQHF.

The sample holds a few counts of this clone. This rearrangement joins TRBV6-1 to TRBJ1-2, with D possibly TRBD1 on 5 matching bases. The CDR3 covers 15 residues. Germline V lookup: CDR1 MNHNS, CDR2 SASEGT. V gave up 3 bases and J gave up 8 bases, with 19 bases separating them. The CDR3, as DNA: TGTGCCAGCAGTGAGAACCCGACGGTTACAGGAGGCTACACCTTC. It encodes CASSENPTVTGGYTF.

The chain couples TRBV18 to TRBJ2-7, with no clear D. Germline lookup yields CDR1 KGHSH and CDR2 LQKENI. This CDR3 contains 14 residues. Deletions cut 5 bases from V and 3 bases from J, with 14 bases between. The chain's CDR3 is CASSGNPADYEQYF. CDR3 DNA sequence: TGTGCCAGCTCAGGTAATCCGGCTGACTACGAGCAGTACTTC.

CDR3 DNA: TGTGCCAGCAGTGAAGCGCGGGCCCTAAATGGCTACACCTTC. Residues: CASSEARALNGYTF. The chain is built from TRBV2 and TRBJ1-2; unclear D gene. The germline V and J ends were trimmed by 0 bases and 6 bases, with 11 bases remaining between them. The germline V gene encodes CDR1 SNHLY and CDR2 FYNNEI. The CDR3 consists of 14 residues.

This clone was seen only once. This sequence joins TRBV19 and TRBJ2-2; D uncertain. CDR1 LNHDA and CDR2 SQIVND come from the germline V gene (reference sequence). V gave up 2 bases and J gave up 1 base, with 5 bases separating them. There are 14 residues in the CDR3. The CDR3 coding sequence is TGTGCCAGTAGTATATACAGGAACACCGGGGAGCTGTTTTTT. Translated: CASSIYRNTGELFF.

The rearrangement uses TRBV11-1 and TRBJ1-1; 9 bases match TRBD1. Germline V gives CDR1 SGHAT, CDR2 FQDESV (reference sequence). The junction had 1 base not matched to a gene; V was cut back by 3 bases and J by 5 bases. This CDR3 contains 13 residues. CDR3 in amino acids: CASSFGTGTEAFF. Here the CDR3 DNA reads TGTGCCAGCAGCTTTGGGACAGGGACTGAAGCTTTCTTT. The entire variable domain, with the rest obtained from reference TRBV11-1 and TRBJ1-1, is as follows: EAEVAQSPRYKITEKSQAVAFWCDPISGHATLYWYRQILGQGPELLVQFQDESVVDDSQLPKDRFSAERLKGVDSTLKIQPAELGDSAMYLCASSFGTGTEAFFGQGTRLTVV.

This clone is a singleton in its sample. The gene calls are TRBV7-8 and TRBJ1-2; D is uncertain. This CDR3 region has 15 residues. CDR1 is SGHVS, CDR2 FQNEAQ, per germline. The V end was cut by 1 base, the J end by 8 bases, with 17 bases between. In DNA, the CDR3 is TGTGCCAGCAGCTTAGTGATAGGCTGGTCGAACGGCTACACCTTC. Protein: CASSLVIGWSNGYTF.

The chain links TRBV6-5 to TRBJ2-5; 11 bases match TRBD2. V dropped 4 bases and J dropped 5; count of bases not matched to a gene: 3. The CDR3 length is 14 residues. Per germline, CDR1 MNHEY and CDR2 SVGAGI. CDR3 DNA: TGTGCCAGCAGTTTAGCGGGAGGGATCGAGACCCAGTACTTC. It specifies CASSLAGGIETQYF.

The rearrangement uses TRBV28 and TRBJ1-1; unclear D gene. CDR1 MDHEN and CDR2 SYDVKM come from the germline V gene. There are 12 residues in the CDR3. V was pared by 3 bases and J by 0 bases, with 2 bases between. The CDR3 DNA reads TGTGCCAGCAGTTTCATGAACACTGAAGCTTTCTTT. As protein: CASSFMNTEAFF.

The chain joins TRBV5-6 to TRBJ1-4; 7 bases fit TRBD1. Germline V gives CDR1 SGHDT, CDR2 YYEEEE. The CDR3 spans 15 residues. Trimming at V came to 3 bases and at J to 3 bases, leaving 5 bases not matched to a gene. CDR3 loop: CASSYRGPANEKLFF. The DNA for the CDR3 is TGTGCCAGCAGCTACAGGGGTCCGGCTAATGAAAAACTGTTTTTT.

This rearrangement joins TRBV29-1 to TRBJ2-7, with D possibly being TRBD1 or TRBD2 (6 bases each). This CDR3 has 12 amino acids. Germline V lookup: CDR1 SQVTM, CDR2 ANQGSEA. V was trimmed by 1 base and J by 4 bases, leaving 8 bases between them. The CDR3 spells CSVEGGAYEQYF. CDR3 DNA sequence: TGCAGCGTTGAAGGGGGGGCGTACGAGCAGTACTTC.

CDR3 in DNA: TGTGCCTGGAGTACACCGGGACTAGCGGGAGGGCGCGAGCAGTACTTC. Its protein is CAWSTPGLAGGREQYF. J is TRBJ2-7 and V is TRBV30, with 16 bases aligning to TRBD2. The V gene's germline CDR1 is GTSNPN and CDR2 SVGIG (reference sequence). The CDR3 sequence is 16 residues long. The junction had 7 bases not matched to a gene; V was cut back by 2 bases and J by 6 bases.

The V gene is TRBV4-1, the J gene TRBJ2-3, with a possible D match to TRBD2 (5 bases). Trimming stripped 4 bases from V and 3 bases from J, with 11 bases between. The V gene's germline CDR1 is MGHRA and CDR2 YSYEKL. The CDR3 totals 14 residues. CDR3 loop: CASSLTERTDTQYF. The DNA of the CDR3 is TGCGCCAGCAGCCTTACAGAGCGGACAGATACGCAGTATTTT.

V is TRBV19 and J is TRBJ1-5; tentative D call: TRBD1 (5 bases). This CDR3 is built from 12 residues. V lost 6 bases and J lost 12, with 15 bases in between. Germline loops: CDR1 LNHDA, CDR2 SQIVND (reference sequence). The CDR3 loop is CASRSVRGIQHF. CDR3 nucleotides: TGTGCCAGTAGGAGCGTAAGGGGCATCCAGCATTTT.

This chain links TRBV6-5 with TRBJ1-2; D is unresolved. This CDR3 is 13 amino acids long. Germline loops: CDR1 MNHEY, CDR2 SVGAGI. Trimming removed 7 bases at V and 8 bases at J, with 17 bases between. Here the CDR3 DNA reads TGTGCCAGCACCACCGGGCCGGAGATAGGCTACACCTTC. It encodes CASTTGPEIGYTF.

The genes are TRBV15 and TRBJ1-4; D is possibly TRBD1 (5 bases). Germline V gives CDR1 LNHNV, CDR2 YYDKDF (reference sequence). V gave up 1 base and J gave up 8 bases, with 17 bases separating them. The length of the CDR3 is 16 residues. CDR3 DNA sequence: TGTGCCACCAGCAGAGGCGATCGGACACCGGAGGAAAAACTGTTTTTT. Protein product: CATSRGDRTPEEKLFF. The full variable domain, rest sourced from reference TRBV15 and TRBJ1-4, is DAMVIQNPRYQVTQFGKPVTLSCSQTLNHNVMYWYQQKSSQAPKLLFHYYDKDFNNEADTPDNFQSRRPNTSFCFLDIRSPGLGDTAMYLCATSRGDRTPEEKLFFGSGTQLSVL.

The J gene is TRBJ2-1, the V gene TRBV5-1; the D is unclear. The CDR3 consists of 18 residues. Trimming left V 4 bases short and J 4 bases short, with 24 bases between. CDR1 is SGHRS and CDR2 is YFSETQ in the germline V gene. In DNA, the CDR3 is TGCGCCAGCAGCCCCACACATATTTTGCGTGAACCTTACAATGAGCAGTTCTTC. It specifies CASSPTHILREPYNEQFF.

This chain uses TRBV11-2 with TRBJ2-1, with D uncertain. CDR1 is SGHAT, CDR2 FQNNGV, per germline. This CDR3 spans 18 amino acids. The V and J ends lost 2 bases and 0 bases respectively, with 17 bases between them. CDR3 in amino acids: CASSLNPRAVSSYNEQFF. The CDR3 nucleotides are TGTGCCAGCAGCTTAAATCCTCGGGCGGTAAGCTCCTACAATGAGCAGTTCTTC.

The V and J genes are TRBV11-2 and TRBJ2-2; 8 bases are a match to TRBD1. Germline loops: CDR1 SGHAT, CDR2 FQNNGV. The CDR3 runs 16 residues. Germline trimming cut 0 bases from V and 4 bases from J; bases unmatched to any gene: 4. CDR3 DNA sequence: TGTGCCAGCAGCTTAGATTCCGGACAGGGCACCGGGGAGCTGTTTTTT. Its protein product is CASSLDSGQGTGELFF.

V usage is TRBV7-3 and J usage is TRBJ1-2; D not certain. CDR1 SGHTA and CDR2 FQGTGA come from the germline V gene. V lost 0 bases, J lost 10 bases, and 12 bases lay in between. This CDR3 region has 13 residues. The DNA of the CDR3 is TGTGCCAGCAGCTTAACGGCGGATAATGACTACACCTTC. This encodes CASSLTADNDYTF.

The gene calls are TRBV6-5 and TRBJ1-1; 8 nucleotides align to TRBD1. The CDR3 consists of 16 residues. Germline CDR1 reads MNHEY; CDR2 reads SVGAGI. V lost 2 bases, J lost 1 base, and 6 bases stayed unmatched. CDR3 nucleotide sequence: TGTGCCAGCAGTTACGGACAGGGAAATTGGAACACTGAAGCTTTCTTT. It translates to CASSYGQGNWNTEAFF.

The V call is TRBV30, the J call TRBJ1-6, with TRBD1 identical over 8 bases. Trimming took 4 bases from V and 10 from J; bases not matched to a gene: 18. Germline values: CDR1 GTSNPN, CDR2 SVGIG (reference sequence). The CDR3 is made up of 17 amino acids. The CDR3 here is CAWTLGQGVSLGSPLHF. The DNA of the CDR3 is TGTGCCTGGACTCTCGGACAGGGAGTCTCTCTTGGCTCACCCCTCCACTTT.